The 27 T cell receptor beta chains listed next were all sequenced from one sample in a study of response to subunit inactivated influenza vaccine. TCRdb used MiXCR to reprocess the RT-PCR reads, holding one entry per CDR3 protein. The table has 700,000 to 800,000 distinct CDR3 sequences, roughly 20% seen once. This specimen was PBMCs from blood, taken less than 6 days after vaccination. The origin of the receptors is a man over 45 who received an inactivated influenza vaccine.

This clonotype appeared many times. The rearrangement joins TRBV12-3 or TRBV12-4 to TRBJ1-2; D perhaps matches TRBD1 (5 bases). V lost 3 bases, J lost 2 bases, and 7 bases lay in between. CDR3 length: 13 residues. The CDR3 is CASSFRQNYGYTF. Written as DNA, the CDR3 is TGTGCCAGCAGTTTCAGACAGAACTATGGCTACACCTTC.

This clonotype was observed many times. The J gene is TRBJ1-1, the V gene TRBV20-1, with D hard to call. CDR3 length: 13 amino acids. Trimming removed 1 base at V and 3 bases at J, with 9 bases between. Germline lookup yields CDR1 DFQATT and CDR2 SNEGSKA (reference sequence). The CDR3 loop is CSARVDWDTEAFF. For the CDR3, the DNA is TGCAGTGCTAGAGTAGATTGGGACACTGAAGCTTTCTTT.

This clonotype was observed a handful of times. The chain combines TRBV9 with TRBJ1-2, with D possibly TRBD1 on 5 matching bases. The CDR3 runs 15 residues. Between the trimmed V and J ends, which lost 6 bases and 1 base, there was a span of 16 bases. Germline V gives CDR1 SGDLS, CDR2 YYNGEE. CDR3 coding DNA: TGTGCCAGCAACGCCGTAGGGGCGTATAACTATGGCTACACCTTC. Translated, it gives CASNAVGAYNYGYTF.

The genes are TRBV5-1 and TRBJ1-3; 8 bases are shared with TRBD1. The CDR3 covers 19 residues. Germline CDR1 is SGHRS and CDR2 is YFSETQ. The V segment lost 1 base and the J segment 0 bases; nucleotides outside the gene matches: 12. The CDR3 nucleotides read TGCGCCAGCAGCTTGTGGGGACAGGCTTACCCCAACTCTGGAAACACCATATATTTT. The encoded protein is CASSLWGQAYPNSGNTIYF.

The chain is built from TRBV4-1 and TRBJ1-1; the D is unclear. Per the germline V gene, CDR1 is MGHRA and CDR2 is YSYEKL. V lost 4 bases and J lost 4, with 22 bases in between. CDR3 length: 17 amino acids. The CDR3 spells CASSRSGPRLVGTEAFF. In DNA form, the CDR3 reads TGCGCCAGCAGCCGGTCCGGACCAAGGCTAGTAGGCACTGAAGCTTTCTTT.

This chain links TRBV6-1 with TRBJ1-1, with D hard to call. The V gene lost 6 bases and the J gene lost 8 bases, with 22 bases spanning the gap. This CDR3 contains 15 residues. Germline CDR1 reads MNHNS; CDR2 reads SASEGT. CDR3 in DNA: TGTGCCAGCAGGCGAATGACACGGATCGGTGTGGAAGCTTTCTTT. This encodes CASRRMTRIGVEAFF.

The CDR3 region has the DNA TGCGCCAGCAGCTACTCCGGGCCTACCAGCTCCTACGAGCAGTACTTC. It encodes CASSYSGPTSSYEQYF. V and J are TRBV5-1 and TRBJ2-7; D is unclear. V was shortened by 3 bases and J by 0 bases, with 16 bases between the two germline ends. Germline V gene lookup returns CDR1 SGHRS and CDR2 YFSETQ. This CDR3 region has 16 residues.

The gene calls are TRBV9 and TRBJ1-1, with 9 bases identical to TRBD1. With V trimmed by 0 bases and J by 0 bases, 3 bases remained unmatched. The CDR3 length is 16 residues. Germline CDR1 reads SGDLS; CDR2 reads YYNGEE. The DNA for the CDR3 is TGTGCCAGCAGCGTAGCGACAGGGGGAATGAACACTGAAGCTTTCTTT. Translated, it gives CASSVATGGMNTEAFF.

The V gene is TRBV5-1, the J gene TRBJ1-6, with no clear D. The CDR3 covers 14 residues. Germline assignment: CDR1 SGHRS and CDR2 YFSETQ. V lost 4 bases and J 0 bases, leaving 5 bases between the germline ends. CDR3 nucleotides: TGCGCCAGCAGCCGCGGCTCCTATAATTCACCCCTCCACTTT. Protein product: CASSRGSYNSPLHF.

V usage is TRBV18 and J usage is TRBJ1-2; tentative D call: TRBD1 (5 bases). The V end was cut by 2 bases, the J end by 7 bases, with 11 bases between. The CDR3 length is 13 residues. Germline assignment: CDR1 KGHSH and CDR2 LQKENI. This chain's CDR3 is CASSPAGTAGYTF. CDR3 sequence (DNA): TGTGCCAGCTCACCAGCAGGGACCGCTGGCTACACCTTC.

A few counts support this clonotype. The genes are TRBV5-1 and TRBJ2-1; possible D gene TRBD2, 6 bases. V was trimmed by 0 bases and J by 4 bases, leaving 11 bases between them. The CDR3 is 15 residues long. Germline V gene lookup returns CDR1 SGHRS and CDR2 YFSETQ. CDR3 nucleotides: TGCGCCAGCAGCTTGGTGGCTAGCGATTACAATGAGCAGTTCTTC. Its protein is CASSLVASDYNEQFF.

This clonotype appeared a few times. This rearrangement joins TRBV6-2 or TRBV6-3 to TRBJ1-1; D is uncertain. In germline, CDR1 is MNHEY, CDR2 SVGEGT. Deletions cut 6 bases from V and 1 base from J, with 15 bases between. The CDR3 sequence is 15 residues long. The CDR3, as DNA: TGTGCCAGCAGACAACCCGGCCAGGAGAACACTGAAGCTTTCTTT. As protein: CASRQPGQENTEAFF.

This clonotype was recorded a few times. The chain joins TRBV6-1 to TRBJ2-5; no definite D call. The germline V gene has CDR1 MNHNS and CDR2 SASEGT. V lost 5 bases, J lost 1 base, and 20 bases lay in between. This CDR3 is 17 amino acids long. The CDR3 protein is CASSNAWRAVPQETQYF. Here the CDR3 DNA reads TGTGCCAGCAGTAACGCCTGGAGAGCCGTCCCCCAAGAGACCCAGTACTTC.

V usage is TRBV28 and J usage is TRBJ1-5; 10 bases align to TRBD1. With 4 bases clipped from V and 5 bases from J, the junction kept 11 bases outside the gene matches. CDR3 size: 17 residues. Per germline, CDR1 MDHEN and CDR2 SYDVKM. The CDR3 is CASSSPSGQGRYQPQHF. CDR3 in DNA: TGTGCCAGCAGTTCCCCTTCGGGACAGGGGCGCTATCAGCCCCAGCATTTT. Drawing the rest from reference TRBV28 and TRBJ1-5, the complete variable domain is DVKVTQSSRYLVKRTGEKVFLECVQDMDHENMFWYRQDPGLGLRLIYFSYDVKMKEKGDIPEGYSVSREKKERFSLILESASTNQTSMYLCASSSPSGQGRYQPQHFGDGTRLSIL.

This clonotype has more than one count but fewer than ten. CDR3 in DNA: TGCAGTGCTAGTTTCGTCTTGTCTGGAAGGCGGCCCCAGCATTTT. This codes for CSASFVLSGRRPQHF. The chain uses TRBV20-1 and TRBJ1-5, with no clear D. Germline V gene data show CDR1 as DFQATT and CDR2 as SNEGSKA (reference sequence). V was clipped by 3 bases and J by 9 bases, with 21 bases between them. The CDR3 is made up of 15 amino acids.

The V and J genes are TRBV7-2 and TRBJ2-7; possibly TRBD1 or TRBD2 for D (5 bases each). The V end was cut by 1 base, the J end by 0 bases, with 13 bases between. From germline, CDR1 is SGHTA and CDR2 FQGNSA. The CDR3 totals 16 residues. The CDR3 region has the DNA TGTGCCAGCAGCTTAGGAATTCCAGGGAGCTCCTACGAGCAGTACTTC. Protein product: CASSLGIPGSSYEQYF.

Ten or more counts support this clonotype. The chain employs TRBV29-1 and TRBJ2-7; D tentatively fits TRBD1 or TRBD2 (5 bases each). CDR1 and CDR2 from the germline V gene are SQVTM and ANQGSEA. The V end lost 6 bases, the J end lost 6 bases, and 18 bases lay between the germline ends. The CDR3 spans 13 residues. The CDR3 here is CSVAGTAPGEQYF. CDR3 nucleotide sequence: TGCAGCGTAGCCGGGACCGCCCCGGGCGAGCAGTACTTC.

There are many counts of this clonotype. The chain is built from TRBV10-3 and TRBJ2-7; D is perhaps TRBD2 (5 bases). Germline V gene sequence: CDR1 ENHRY, CDR2 SYGVKD. The ends were cut back, 3 bases at V and 4 bases at J, with 7 bases in the middle. The CDR3 loop spans 12 amino acids. The CDR3 DNA reads TGTGCCATCAGTGACTCGGGGTACGAGCAGTACTTC. Residues: CAISDSGYEQYF.

This clonotype was found many times. The chain has TRBV12-3 or TRBV12-4 and TRBJ2-4, with 11 bases lining up with TRBD2. After removal of 9 bases from V and 1 base from J, the junction contained 5 bases not matched to a gene. The CDR3 sequence is 15 residues long. The CDR3 sequence is CASSGGGRAKNIQYF. The CDR3 nucleotides read TGTGCCAGTAGCGGGGGGGGAAGGGCCAAAAACATTCAGTACTTC.

The chain is built from TRBV11-2 and TRBJ2-1, with 12 bases matching TRBD2. The CDR3 covers 16 residues. CDR1 SGHAT and CDR2 FQNNGV come from the germline V gene. The ends lost 6 bases at V and 7 bases at J; junction bases unmatched: 10. CDR3 in amino acids: CASSILAGGSVNEQFF. The CDR3 DNA follows: TGTGCCAGCAGTATACTAGCGGGGGGTTCGGTTAATGAGCAGTTCTTC.

The chain links TRBV25-1 to TRBJ2-1; D is perhaps TRBD1 or TRBD2 (6 bases each). V was trimmed by 0 bases and J by 5 bases, leaving 17 bases between them. Germline V gives CDR1 MGHDK, CDR2 SYGVNS. The CDR3 runs 17 residues. DNA of the CDR3: TGTGCCAGCAGTGAATATACGTTTGGGGGGCTCCACAATGAGCAGTTCTTC. Its translation: CASSEYTFGGLHNEQFF.

This clonotype was detected a few times. The chain combines TRBV12-3 or TRBV12-4 with TRBJ1-1; D remains unclear. The CDR3 consists of 11 residues. V lost 3 bases and J 11 bases, leaving 10 bases between the germline ends. The CDR3 DNA reads as TGTGCCAGCAGTTTGGGCAATGGGGCTTTCTTT. This encodes CASSLGNGAFF.

This clonotype was seen only a few times. The chain employs TRBV4-3 and TRBJ2-3; D is perhaps TRBD1 (5 bases). CDR1 is LGHNA, CDR2 YSLEER, per germline. The CDR3 totals 14 residues. The V and J ends lost 1 base and 4 bases respectively, with 9 bases between them. CDR3 nucleotides: TGCGCCAGCAGCCAAGTCACAGGTCCAGATACGCAGTATTTT. Translation gives CASSQVTGPDTQYF.

This clonotype was recorded at least ten times. This chain's CDR3 is CATSRRLAGNNEQFF. The CDR3 DNA sequence: TGTGCCACCAGCAGGCGACTAGCGGGAAATAATGAGCAGTTCTTC. The V and J genes are TRBV15 and TRBJ2-1, with 11 bases identical to TRBD2. The V segment lost 3 bases and the J segment 7 bases; nucleotides outside the gene matches: 5. The CDR3 has 15 amino acids. Germline-derived CDR1 and CDR2 are LNHNV and YYDKDF (reference sequence).

J is TRBJ2-2 and V is TRBV12-3 or TRBV12-4; TRBD1 matches 10 bases. J gave up 6 bases and V 7 bases, and 8 bases lay outside the gene matches. The CDR3 totals 15 residues. The chain's CDR3 is CASKQTGGTSGELFF. DNA of the CDR3: TGTGCCAGCAAACAGACAGGGGGCACTTCCGGGGAGCTGTTTTTT.

This clonotype was picked up a small number of times. V usage is TRBV20-1 and J usage is TRBJ1-5; 7 bases match TRBD1. Germline CDR1 is DFQATT and CDR2 is SNEGSKA (reference sequence). There are 15 residues in the CDR3. V lost 1 base, J lost 3 bases, and 6 bases stayed unmatched. Here the CDR3 DNA reads TGCAGTGCTAGAGTAGGGACAGACCTCAATCAGCCCCAGCATTTT. Translated: CSARVGTDLNQPQHF.

V usage is TRBV4-3 and J usage is TRBJ2-7, with TRBD1 matching over 8 bases. V shed 3 bases, J shed 4 bases, and the junction held 8 bases outside the gene matches. CDR3 length: 15 amino acids. CDR1 is LGHNA and CDR2 is YSLEER in the germline V gene. CDR3 DNA sequence: TGCGCCAGCAGCCAGGACCCCAGGGGGCCATACGAGCAGTACTTC. Translating it yields CASSQDPRGPYEQYF.